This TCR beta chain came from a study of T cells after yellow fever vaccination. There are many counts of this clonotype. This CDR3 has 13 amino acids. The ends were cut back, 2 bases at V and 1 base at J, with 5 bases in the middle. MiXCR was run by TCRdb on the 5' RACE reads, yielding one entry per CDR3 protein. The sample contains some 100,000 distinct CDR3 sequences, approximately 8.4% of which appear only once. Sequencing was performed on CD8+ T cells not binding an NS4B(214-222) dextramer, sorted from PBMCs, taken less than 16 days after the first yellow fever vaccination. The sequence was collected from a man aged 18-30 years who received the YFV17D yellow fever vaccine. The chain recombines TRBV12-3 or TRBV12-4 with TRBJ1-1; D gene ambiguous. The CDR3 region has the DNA TGTGCCAGCAGTTTATCGAAGAACACTGAAGCTTTCTTT. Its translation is CASSLSKNTEAFF.